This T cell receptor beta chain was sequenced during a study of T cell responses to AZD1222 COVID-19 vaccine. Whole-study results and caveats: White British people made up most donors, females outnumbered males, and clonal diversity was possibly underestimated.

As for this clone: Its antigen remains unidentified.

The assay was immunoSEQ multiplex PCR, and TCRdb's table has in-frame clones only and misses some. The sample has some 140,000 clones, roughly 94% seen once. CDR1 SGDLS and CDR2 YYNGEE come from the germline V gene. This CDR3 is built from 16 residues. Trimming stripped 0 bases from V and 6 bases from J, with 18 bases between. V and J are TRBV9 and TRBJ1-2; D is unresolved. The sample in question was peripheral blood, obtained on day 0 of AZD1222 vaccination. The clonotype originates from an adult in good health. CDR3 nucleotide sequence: TGTGCCAGCAGCGTAGATGGTTTCGGCAGAAACCATGGCTACACCTTC. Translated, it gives CASSVDGFGRNHGYTF.